What follows describes a single T cell receptor (beta chain). In the original analysis: By means of reference gene primer amplification, nucleated cell counts were estimated. Measured with immunoSEQ multiplex PCR; TCRdb has only the in-frame clones, and not every one. V, J and clone size derive from that table, while D and trimming were established from the DNA sequence. The table lists about 140,000 clones, about nine tenths of them singletons, with approximately 11% in the top ten. The data were taken from a study of blood T cell repertoires in COVID-19. Study details: Italy, Spain and the United States were the sources of the convalescent and acute COVID-19 samples. PBMCs, B-cell-depleted T cells, or T cells provided the cDNA or gDNA that made up the material.

The CDR3 consists of 13 residues. Germline V gene data show CDR1 as SGHTA and CDR2 as FQGTGA. With 9 bases clipped from V and 6 bases from J, the junction kept 3 bases outside the gene matches. The receptor was isolated from a woman of 80 years or more with acute or convalescent COVID-19. V gene TRBV7-3 combines with J gene TRBJ2-1, with 12 nucleotides matching TRBD2. The sequenced material came from peripheral blood. The CDR3 region has the DNA TGTGCCAGAGGACTAGCGGGGTTCAATGAGCAGTTCTTC. Protein product: CARGLAGFNEQFF.